Below, one TCR beta chain is given with its context. What it binds is unknown. The CDR3 end is not reached by the read, which stops 3 residues before it; the germline J gene fills it in. The data are from a study of T cells in women clearing cervical HPV infection. About the study: Blood came at first lesion visit for cases, post-clearance for controls. For cases, blood was sampled a median 149 days after lesion detection, interquartile range about 90 to 200 days. Notes on the study in general: Richness differences could reflect unmeasured T-cell content per sample. Repertoire richness, not evenness, was significantly elevated in CIN3+ cases versus controls.

V was clipped by 4 bases and J by 2 bases; unmatched bases: 5. Germline CDR1 reads SGHKS; CDR2 reads YYEKEE (reference sequence). This CDR3 has 14 amino acids. Clones were read by immunoSEQ multiplex PCR, and TCRdb kept only the in-frame ones, dropping some. In total, the table holds about 33,000 clones. The V and J genes are TRBV5-5 and TRBJ2-5, with TRBD2 matching over 7 bases. This clonotype was obtained from a woman aged 18-69 years with a cervical HPV16 infection that either progressed to CIN3+ or cleared (not recorded which). The specimen was blood buffy coat. The CDR3 spells CASSLRTRQETQYF. The CDR3 DNA, read in part, is TGTGCCAGCAGCCTCCGGACTAGGCAAGAGACC.